This T cell receptor beta chain emerged from a study of blood T cells in healthy people across ages. About the study: Per every two T cells, about one barcoded beta molecule was captured by template switching.

The study recruited healthy Caucasian donors from Russia who were aged about 6 to 100. In each sample, at least 7 million PBMCs were isolated. V was pared by 4 bases and J by 4 bases, with 4 bases of the junction left unmatched. The germline gives CDR1 SQVTM, CDR2 ANQGSEA. The CDR3 is made up of 13 amino acids. PCR was performed a second time for roughly 7 to 11 cycles using a sample-barcoded 5' primer and a J-beta primer mix. TCRdb processed the 5' RACE reads anew with MiXCR; each CDR3 protein has one entry. The table lists about 2 million distinct CDR3 sequences, around 50% of them singletons. This clonotype was picked up a small number of times.

The source material was blood. This sequence joins TRBV29-1 and TRBJ2-3, with 8 bases that match TRBD2. The receptor comes from a woman in her 40s in good health. The CDR3 DNA reads TGCAGCGTTGTTAGCGGGGCCTCAGATACGCAGTATTTT. Protein sequence: CSVVSGASDTQYF.